Each of the 3 T cell receptor beta chains below was sequenced from the same sample in a study of control samples from healthy donors and cancer patients. Measured with immunoSEQ multiplex PCR; TCRdb has only the in-frame clones, and not every one. The sample has about 120,000 clones, about 95% seen once. The sequenced material came from blood. The receptors were sampled from a man between 25 and 39 years old in good health.

The chain recombines TRBV27 with TRBJ2-7; D ambiguous. Germline CDR1 and CDR2: MNHEY and SMNVEV (reference sequence). The CDR3 spans 12 residues. Trimming shortened V by 5 bases and J by 1 base, and 6 bases separated the two germline ends. CDR3 loop: CASSAPSYEQYF. CDR3 in DNA: TGTGCCAGCAGTGCTCCGTCCTACGAGCAGTACTTC.

Worth noting for this clone: At one of its ends the junction is not consistent with the germline gene, which may arise from a read error. The rearrangement links TRBV29-1 to TRBJ1-1; 9 nucleotides line up with TRBD1. Germline V gene sequence: CDR1 SQVTM, CDR2 ANQGSEA. CDR3 length: 15 residues. CDR3 protein: CSGEGPGQGSTEAFF. CDR3 coding DNA: TGCAGCGGTGAAGGACCGGGACAGGGAAGCACTGAAGCTTTCTTT.

The J gene is TRBJ2-3, the V gene TRBV5-1; 10 bases are a match to TRBD2. This CDR3 is built from 16 residues. Looked up from germline, CDR1 is SGHRS and CDR2 is YFSETQ. V lost 0 bases to trimming and J lost 1 base; unmatched junction nucleotides: 2. As DNA, the CDR3 is TGCGCCAGCAGCTTGGGCCTAGCGGGGGGCACAGATACGCAGTATTTT. Translation gives CASSLGLAGGTDTQYF.